The clone carrying this T cell receptor (beta chain) was found a few times. Antigen unknown. This specimen comes from a study of post-analysis software for immune sequencing data. Study-wide findings and caveats: In patients, about 5 TRBV segments were more frequent than in controls, with TRBV5-6, TRBV5-1 and TRBV20-1 among them.

Prepared libraries of TCR beta cDNA carried unique molecular identifiers. TCRdb re-called the PCR reads with MiXCR, one entry per CDR3 protein. In the table there are hundreds of thousands of distinct CDR3 sequences, approximately 60% of which are singletons. Looked up from germline, CDR1 is SQVTM and CDR2 is ANQGSEA. The CDR3 extends over 14 amino acids. V was clipped by 7 bases and J by 7 bases; unmatched bases: 9. The sequence was collected from a girl under 10 years old with multiple sclerosis. The V and J genes are TRBV29-1 and TRBJ2-1; 11 positions agree with TRBD2. Specimen: blood. The DNA of the CDR3 is TGCAGCGGATTACTAGCGGGAGTTGGGAATGAGCAGTTCTTC. Protein product: CSGLLAGVGNEQFF.